The entry that follows covers one T cell receptor (beta chain) sequence. These data originate in a study of control samples from healthy donors and cancer patients. This CDR3 comprises 13 residues. CDR1 is MNHEY and CDR2 is SVGAGI in the germline V gene. With V trimmed by 8 bases and J by 1 base, 4 bases remained unmatched. Only in-frame clones appear in the TCRdb table, and some are missing; sequencing was by immunoSEQ multiplex PCR. This sample has fewer than 25,000 clones, with 88% found just once. This chain connects TRBV6-5 to TRBJ1-1; 7 nucleotides agree with TRBD1. Sequencing input: PBMCs. The source of this sequence is an older woman with head and neck cancer. The CDR3 coding sequence is TGTGCCAGCCCCGGGACAGCGAACACTGAAGCTTTCTTT. Translated, it gives CASPGTANTEAFF.